The sequence of this TCR beta chain was determined in a study of T cells in tuberculosis. As for the study in general: Samples predate treatment or fall within its first 7 days.

Assay used: immunoSEQ multiplex PCR; TCRdb lists only in-frame clones, some missing. The data show 25,000 to 35,000 clones, under 95% seen once. Germline V CDR1 and CDR2: SQVTM, ANQGSEA. CDR3 length: 15 residues. Trimming cost V 1 base and J 4 bases; bases outside gene matches: 6. With regard to this clone: Its antigen is currently unknown.

The time point is: new active TB diagnosis, blood taken before or within 7 days of starting treatment. Included patients were adults of at least 18, HIV-seronegative, South African. Notes on the study in general: Using the GMM-specific repertoire gave around 90% accuracy versus approximately 66% with motifs.

This TCR was recovered from an adult with tuberculosis. The chain carries TRBV29-1 and TRBJ2-1; TRBD1 agrees at 8 bases. Sequenced here: PBMCs, sampled at tuberculosis diagnosis. The CDR3 sequence is CSVEASGQEYNEQFF. The DNA for the CDR3 is TGCAGCGTTGAAGCTTCGGGACAGGAGTACAATGAGCAGTTCTTC.